This T cell receptor (beta chain) comes out of a study of cytomegalovirus exposure and HLA in healthy donors. Study-wide points: For presence/absence analyses, sequencing depth was assumed to be roughly uniform across donors. A later analysis appeared to link common viral pathogens to several of the most significant clusters. In a later analysis, specific HLA alleles were associated with more than 15,000 TCR beta sequences at a 0.05 false discovery rate. An analysis that came later showed most CMV-associated TCR beta chains appearing HLA-restricted.

As to this clone: Its antigen is not identified.

60 Vbeta and 13 Jbeta primers were used in PCR. Generated by immunoSEQ multiplex PCR, the TCRdb table keeps only in-frame clones and is missing some. The sample gives 110,000 or so clones, about 80% of which show up once; approximately 5% is in the top ten. The TCR sequence derives from a woman aged 25 to 39 in good health and CMV-seropositive. Sequenced: PBMCs.

CDR3 in DNA: TGTGCCAGCAGCCGGACAAGGAACACTGAAGCTTTCTTT. This codes for CASSRTRNTEAFF. The chain joins TRBV5-8 to TRBJ1-1; D perhaps matches TRBD1 (5 bases). CDR1 and CDR2 from the germline V gene are SGHTS and YDEGEE. The CDR3 is 13 residues long. Between the trimmed V and J ends, which lost 4 bases and 1 base, there was a span of 8 bases.